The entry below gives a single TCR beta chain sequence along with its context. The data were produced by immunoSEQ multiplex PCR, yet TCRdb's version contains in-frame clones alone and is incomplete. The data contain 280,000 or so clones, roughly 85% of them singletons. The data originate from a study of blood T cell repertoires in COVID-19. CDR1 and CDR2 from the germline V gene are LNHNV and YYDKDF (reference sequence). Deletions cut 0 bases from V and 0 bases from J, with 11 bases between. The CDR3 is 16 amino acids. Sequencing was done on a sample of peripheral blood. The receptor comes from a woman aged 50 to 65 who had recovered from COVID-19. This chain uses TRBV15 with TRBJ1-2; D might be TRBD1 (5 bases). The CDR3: CATSRDISGTNYGYTF. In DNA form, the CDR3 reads TGTGCCACCAGCAGAGATATTTCAGGGACTAACTATGGCTACACCTTC.